One T cell receptor beta chain is described in this entry. Which antigen it targets is not known. No quality values exist for individual bases; no much larger clone is one base distant. V trim: 6 bases; J trim: 2 bases; unmatched bases: 3. Reading from cysteine to phenylalanine, the CDR3 counts 15 amino acids. The kept DNA is CDR3 alone, 45 bases in frame from the first base. Sequences LGHDT (CDR1) and YNNKEL (CDR2) are obtained from the germline V gene (reference sequence). Participants in the prospective study were enrolled through a virtual design, were aged about 18 to 90 years, and lived in roughly 24 United States geographic areas. In the prospective study, cohorts were assigned on the basis of participant-reported clinical history obtained from a screening survey and a study questionnaire. In the prospective study, mobile phlebotomists collected whole blood, serum and a nasopharyngeal or oropharyngeal swab from each participant. Participants in the prospective study had the option to provide additional blood draws and questionnaires over a roughly 2-month period. Before DNA extraction, blood samples from the prospective study were shipped at room temperature or frozen.

The immunoSEQ Assay, a bias-controlled multiplex PCR, was used to amplify TCRbeta CDR3 regions from genomic DNA. The study's processing was this. The number of nucleated cells in each sample was estimated from the amplification of reference gene primers within the assay. Sequence reads were collapsed and filtered to measure the absolute abundance of every unique TCRbeta CDR3 rearrangement. For each sample, productive Simpson clonality was calculated by taking the square root of Simpson's diversity index across productive rearrangements. TCRdb stores this immuneACCESS table with in-frame sequences only. Part of the clones is absent; in the studies checked, under half of the shortfall reflects unresolved V genes, and no reason is known for the rest. V and J calls and clone size come straight from that table; D and trimming were deduced from the DNA. The sample yields about 210,000 clones; approximately 88% were counted once. The ten biggest clones cover about 9.4% of the sample.

The sample belongs to a study of blood T cell repertoires in COVID-19 (dated by TCRdb to 2018 to 2020). For context, the study as a whole: The collaborator samples originated in the United States, Italy and Spain and spanned the acute and convalescent phases of COVID-19. The material from the prospective study consisted of cDNA or gDNA derived from T cells, B-cell-depleted T cells, or PBMCs. Deeply sampled blood TCRbeta repertoires from subjects exposed to, actively infected with, or recovered from COVID-19 were included in the dataset. A freely available public database, intended as a resource for researchers studying the immune response to SARS-CoV-2, is where the repertoires were released. Samples came from the ongoing ImmuneRACE study (first 160 participants) plus 1,254 subjects from 6 global collaborators. Sample metadata almost always included a de-identified subject ID, COVID-19 status, age in years and sex. Where available, HLA class I and class II types were obtained from metadata supplied by the sample provider rather than from assay-based typing. The paper's findings and limits, for the study overall: The quantity of clinical and demographic metadata differed by source and by participant and was supplied without curation.

Sequencing input: PBMCs or T cells enriched from blood (not recorded which). This clonotype originated in a young man with acute COVID-19. The sequence links TRBV3-1 (or the pseudogene TRBV3-2) to TRBJ2-6; 8 bases in between match TRBD1. CDR3 sequence: CASRQGGPGANVLTF. The DNA sequence is TGTGCCAGCAGACAGGGGGGCCCTGGGGCCAACGTCCTGACTTTC.